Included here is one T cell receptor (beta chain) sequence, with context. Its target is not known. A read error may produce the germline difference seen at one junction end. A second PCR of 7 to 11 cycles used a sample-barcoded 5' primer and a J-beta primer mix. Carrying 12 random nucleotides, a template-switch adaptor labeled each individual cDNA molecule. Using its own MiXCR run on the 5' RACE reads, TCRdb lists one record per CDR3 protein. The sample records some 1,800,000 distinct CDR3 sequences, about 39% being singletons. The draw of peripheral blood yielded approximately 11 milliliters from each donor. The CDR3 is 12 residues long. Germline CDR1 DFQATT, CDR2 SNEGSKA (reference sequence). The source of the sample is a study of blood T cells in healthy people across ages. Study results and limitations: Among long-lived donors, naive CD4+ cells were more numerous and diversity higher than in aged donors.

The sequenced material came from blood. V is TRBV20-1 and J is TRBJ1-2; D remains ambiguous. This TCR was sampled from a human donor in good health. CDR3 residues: CNASDGGYGYTF. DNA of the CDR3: TGCAATGCTAGCGACGGCGGCTATGGCTACACCTTC.